This paragraph reports one T cell receptor (beta chain). The clone's antigen remains unknown. No base quality information exists; no much larger clone differs at one position. This specimen belongs to a study of hypomethylating agent response in myelodysplastic syndrome (dated by TCRdb to the early 2020s). The study in broad terms: The hypomethylating agent given was azacitidine in about 70% of the 11 patients and decitabine in 3 of 11 patients. Complete response or hematologic improvement counted as response, and patients meeting neither criterion were classed as non-responders. Patients had a mean age of approximately 67 +/- 5.9 years, and a diploid cytogenetic profile was the most common. Among the myelodysplastic syndrome patients in the cohort, several were male and 2 were female. About 6 patients responded with complete response or hematologic improvement, and a few patients were non-responders. The mutation found most frequently was TET2, which appeared in 5 of the 11 patients. Study-wide conclusions, independent of this receptor: The shared GLIPH2 clusters might recognize novel MDS antigens, but this possibility was not confirmed and requires experimental validation. Novel clonotypes appeared more often in responders, whereas non-responders had more contracted clonotypes after treatment. After hypomethylating agent treatment, no significant change in richness, rarefaction diversity or clonality was seen, either across all patients or within response groups. Age matching of healthy control donors to MDS patients was not performed, and the MDS versus healthy comparison could have been impacted by this lack of age matching. Only about a dozen patients were analyzed, so the cohort was small.

The library relied on the immunoSEQ multiplex PCR assay. Each sample was run at survey resolution as two replicates of about 200 ng apiece, for a total of approximately 400 ng of DNA. The hsTCRB kit detected rearranged TCRB sequences in genomic DNA using multiplex PCR primers targeting V and J genes. The CDR3 region was amplified in a first PCR of 25 to 35 cycles using the QIAGEN Multiplex PCR Kit. Sample barcodes and Illumina adapters were attached to each replicate during a second PCR lasting about 8 cycles. A QuantStudio 6 together with the KAPA library quantification kit was used to quantify the pooled libraries. Approximately 15 pM of pooled libraries went onto an Illumina MiSeq for sequencing, using single-end reads of 156 cycles plus an index read of 15 cycles. The paper's processing steps were these. Of some 170,000 unique clonotypes, roughly 1.8% were flagged by VDJdb annotation as previously reported viral-epitope-specific clonotypes. The immunoSEQ Data Assistant and immunoSEQ Analyzer converted raw reads into normalized, annotated TCRB repertoires. Clonotypes were analyzed with BioAnalyzer and version 0.6.5 of the immunarch R package. Before richness was estimated, every repertoire was downsampled to match the clone count of the smallest repertoire. Fisher's exact tests classified clonotypes as expanded, contracted or novel, with novel meaning zero frequency before treatment. Significantly changed CDR3 beta sequences were clustered with GLIPH2 at simulation_depth=1000 and kmer_min_depth=3, and CDR3s shorter than five residues were left out. Not all clones reach the TCRdb copy of this immuneACCESS table, which keeps in-frame sequences only. Checked studies attribute under half of the gap to unresolved V genes and leave the rest unexplained. For V, J and clone size, that table is used; D and trimming come from the DNA. This sample holds some 9,300 clones; more than 80% were observed only once. The leading ten clones occupy about 4% of the sample.

T-cell subsets were not sorted, so the analysis was performed on bulk bone marrow. Bone marrow from around twelve myelodysplastic syndrome patients was immunosequenced for TCR beta CDR3 regions before and after hypomethylating agent therapy. To track the repertoire longitudinally, every patient provided one baseline bone marrow along with two to three bone marrows taken at different post-treatment timepoints. Whole bone marrow served as the source for genomic DNA extraction, with DNA quality checked using TapeStation, NanoDrop OneC and PicoGreen assays. Clipping removes 4 bases from V and 0 bases from J, with 4 as the unmatched junction base count. Taken from the germline V gene, the CDR1 and CDR2 loops are MGHDK and SYGVNS. CDR3 length: 15 amino acids, cysteine to phenylalanine. This entry keeps only the CDR3 DNA: 45 bases, framed from base 1.

This clonotype was sampled from a human donor with myelodysplastic syndrome. Material: bone marrow, obtained before or after starting hypomethylating agent treatment for myelodysplastic syndrome (not recorded which). Here the chain combines TRBV25-1 and TRBJ2-3; 7 bases in between match TRBD1. The CDR3 sequence is CASSVSDRSTDTQYF. The DNA reads as follows: TGTGCCAGCAGTGTATCGGACAGGAGCACAGATACGCAGTATTTT.